Shown below are 32 T cell receptor beta chains from a single sample sequenced in a study of T cells expressing NK-cell markers. For each CDR3 protein, TCRdb gives one entry from its re-call of the 5' RACE reads, without DNA. This table holds some 390,000 distinct CDR3 sequences. The sample comprised blood T cells: a sorted CD56 or NKG2C T cell subset, CD4+ or CD8+ T cells, or bulk PBMC T cells (not recorded which). The receptors stem from a woman in her 50s in good health.

This chain connects TRBV29-1 to TRBJ1-5. Germline values: CDR1 SQVTM, CDR2 ANQGSEA. CDR3 size: 14 residues. CDR3 amino acids: CSASGVDSNQPQHF.

J is TRBJ2-1 and V is TRBV28; the D gene TCRdb calls, TRBD1, cannot be checked with no DNA. CDR1 and CDR2 from the germline V gene are MDHEN and SYDVKM. The CDR3 contains 16 residues. CDR3 amino acids: CASSPLSDDSYNEQFF.

V and J are TRBV6-1 and TRBJ2-1; TCRdb indicates TRBD2, and absent DNA this call remains unverified. This CDR3 has 14 amino acids. Germline V gene lookup returns CDR1 MNHNS and CDR2 SASEGT. The CDR3 loop reads CASSASGTRILAFF.

The chain joins TRBV10-2 to TRBJ2-1. The CDR3 is made up of 12 amino acids. CDR1 and CDR2 from the germline V gene are WSHSY and SAAADI. The CDR3 loop reads CASSDPDNEQFF.

V gene TRBV5-1 combines with J gene TRBJ1-5. CDR3 length: 15 residues. From germline, CDR1 is SGHRS and CDR2 YFSETQ. CDR3 amino acids: CASSPREGRNQPQHF.

V and J are TRBV20-1 and TRBJ2-5; TCRdb returns TRBD1, unconfirmable since there is no DNA. Germline CDR1 and CDR2: DFQATT and SNEGSKA (reference sequence). The CDR3 covers 16 residues. The CDR3 sequence: CSARESWTGGQETQYF.

CDR3 amino acids: CASSEGTSQYF. The genes are TRBV10-2 and TRBJ2-5. Germline V gene sequence: CDR1 WSHSY, CDR2 SAAADI. The CDR3 runs 11 residues.

The chain has TRBV11-2 and TRBJ2-3; the TCRdb D gene call, TRBD2, has no DNA to confirm it. CDR1 is SGHAT, CDR2 FQNNGV, per germline. The CDR3 extends over 16 amino acids. The CDR3 sequence is CASSFRREASTDTQYF.

The chain recombines TRBV12-3 or TRBV12-4 with TRBJ2-7. The CDR3 covers 12 residues. The CDR3 loop reads CASSQGLPEQYF.

The V and J genes are TRBV6-2 or TRBV6-3 and TRBJ2-7; TCRdb outputs TRBD1, but without DNA this stays unchecked. The germline gives CDR1 MNHEY, CDR2 SVGEGT. CDR3 size: 15 residues. CDR3 sequence reads: CASSETGTSSYEQYF.

This chain links TRBV20-1 with TRBJ2-7; no DNA is available, so the TRBD2 call from TCRdb remains unchecked. Per the germline V gene, CDR1 is DFQATT and CDR2 is SNEGSKA (reference sequence). The CDR3 has 14 amino acids. CDR3 sequence: CSAVTSLHSYEQYF.

The rearrangement links TRBV2 to TRBJ1-2; without DNA, the TCRdb call of TRBD1 cannot be checked. The CDR3 length is 14 residues. CDR1 and CDR2 (germline): SNHLY, FYNNEI. The CDR3 loop is CASRGTGINYGYTF.

J is TRBJ2-7 and V is TRBV19; TCRdb's D call of TRBD2 is untestable without DNA. The CDR3 loop spans 18 amino acids. CDR1 is LNHDA and CDR2 is SQIVND in the germline V gene (reference sequence). CDR3 region: CASSIGWGLAGGHYEQYF.

This chain links TRBV20-1 with TRBJ2-7; TCRdb indicates TRBD1, and absent DNA this call remains unverified. The CDR3 extends over 16 amino acids. Germline assignment: CDR1 DFQATT and CDR2 SNEGSKA (reference sequence). CDR3: CSAREKRTRRTYEQYF.

The genes are TRBV12-3 or TRBV12-4 and TRBJ1-5; TCRdb's D call, TRBD1, is unchecked because there is no DNA. The length of the CDR3 is 14 residues. This CDR3 is CASSLQGLGQPQHF.

This chain links TRBV20-1 with TRBJ2-3; TCRdb names TRBD2, which stays unverified in the absence of DNA. The CDR3 covers 13 residues. From germline, CDR1 is DFQATT and CDR2 SNEGSKA (reference sequence). This CDR3 reads CSALLAGMDTQYF.

The J gene is TRBJ2-2, the V gene TRBV7-9. There are 18 residues in the CDR3. Germline V gene lookup returns CDR1 SEHNR and CDR2 FQNEAQ (reference sequence). The CDR3 here is CASSPPAKEFVNTGELFF.

The chain couples TRBV20-1 to TRBJ2-3; TCRdb's D gene call, TRBD1, goes unchecked for lack of DNA. The germline V gene has CDR1 DFQATT and CDR2 SNEGSKA (reference sequence). The CDR3 is 14 residues long. Here the CDR3 reads CSASGQGIYDTQYF.

The chain is built from TRBV14 and TRBJ2-5; checking the TCRdb D call of TRBD1 is not possible without DNA. CDR3 length: 16 residues. Germline loops: CDR1 SGHDN, CDR2 FVKESK. The CDR3 loop is CASSPPRIPWWETQYF.

The V call is TRBV11-2, the J call TRBJ2-1; the TRBD2 assignment by TCRdb is unverifiable without DNA. The CDR3 consists of 15 residues. CDR1 and CDR2 (germline): SGHAT, FQNNGV. CDR3 amino acids: CASSLVGRTSGEQFF.

This rearrangement joins TRBV29-1 to TRBJ1-1; the TRBD1 assignment by TCRdb is unverifiable without DNA. The germline CDR1 and CDR2 sequences are SQVTM and ANQGSEA. The CDR3 loop spans 14 amino acids. This chain's CDR3 is CSVEQGSMNTEAFF.

The chain carries TRBV12-3 or TRBV12-4 and TRBJ2-7. The CDR3 runs to 14 residues. CDR3 sequence: CASNSHSSTYEQYF.

The chain links TRBV7-8 to TRBJ2-5; the D call from TCRdb, TRBD1, cannot be confirmed without DNA. Per the germline V gene, CDR1 is SGHVS and CDR2 is FQNEAQ. The length of the CDR3 is 14 residues. Here the CDR3 reads CASRSRTIQETQYF.

The chain carries TRBV5-1 and TRBJ2-5; TCRdb picks TRBD2, but there is no DNA to check that call. This CDR3 has 16 residues. In germline, CDR1 is SGHRS, CDR2 YFSETQ. CDR3 amino acids: CASSLARTSVWETQYF.

The V and J genes are TRBV2 and TRBJ2-5; TCRdb gives TRBD1 as the D gene, but with no DNA this cannot be confirmed. This CDR3 has 14 amino acids. Germline CDR1 SNHLY, CDR2 FYNNEI. CDR3 amino acids: CASIYGGYQETQYF. The full variable domain, in which reference TRBV2 and TRBJ2-5 provide the parts outside the CDR3, is EPEVTQTPSHQVTQMGQEVILRCVPISNHLYFYWYRQILGQKVEFLVSFYNNEISEKSEIFDDQFSVERPDGSNFTLKIRSTKLEDSAMYFCASIYGGYQETQYFGPGTRLLVL.

The chain joins TRBV5-1 to TRBJ1-6; TCRdb picks TRBD1, but there is no DNA to check that call. The CDR3 consists of 14 residues. The germline V gene encodes CDR1 SGHRS and CDR2 YFSETQ. The CDR3 sequence is CASSYQGRNSPLHF.

This rearrangement joins TRBV27 to TRBJ2-2; as DNA is missing, the TRBD1 call by TCRdb cannot be tested. The germline CDR1 and CDR2 sequences are MNHEY and SMNVEV (reference sequence). The CDR3 has 17 amino acids. The chain's CDR3 is CASSPLPGQSVTGELFF.

The chain employs TRBV11-3 and TRBJ2-7; the D call of TRBD2 rests on TCRdb alone, since no DNA is present to check it. This CDR3 region has 16 residues. Germline V lookup: CDR1 SGHNT, CDR2 YENEEA. The CDR3 is CASSPLGLAGAYEQYF. Variable domain in full (rest from reference TRBV11-3 and TRBJ2-7): EAGVVQSPRYKIIEKKQPVAFWCNPISGHNTLYWYLQNLGQGPELLIRYENEEAVDDSQLPKDRFSAERLKGVDSTLKIQPAELGDSAVYLCASSPLGLAGAYEQYFGPGTRLTVT.

This chain links TRBV4-2 with TRBJ1-1. This CDR3 spans 13 amino acids. Germline V gene sequence: CDR1 LGHNA, CDR2 YNFKEQ. The CDR3 reads CASSQDGEGGAFF.

This chain links TRBV5-6 with TRBJ2-5; the D call of TRBD2 rests on TCRdb alone, since no DNA is present to check it. There are 14 residues in the CDR3. CDR1 and CDR2 from the germline V gene are SGHDT and YYEEEE. CDR3 protein: CASSFSTGRETQYF.

The gene calls are TRBV2 and TRBJ2-3. The CDR3 runs to 16 residues. CDR1 SNHLY and CDR2 FYNNEI come from the germline V gene. CDR3 region: CASSGYGQTSTDTQYF.

The chain joins TRBV28 to TRBJ1-4; TCRdb lists TRBD1, though no DNA is available to test this call. The V gene's germline CDR1 is MDHEN and CDR2 SYDVKM. This CDR3 is built from 15 residues. The CDR3 loop reads CASSTGRRSGEKLFF. The entire variable domain, with the rest obtained from reference TRBV28 and TRBJ1-4, is as follows: DVKVTQSSRYLVKRTGEKVFLECVQDMDHENMFWYRQDPGLGLRLIYFSYDVKMKEKGDIPEGYSVSREKKERFSLILESASTNQTSMYLCASSTGRRSGEKLFFGSGTQLSVL.